The 7 T cell receptor beta chains presented below share a single source sample, sequenced in a study of OX40 agonist ivuxolimab in advanced cancers. The repertoire was sequenced with immunoSEQ multiplex PCR; TCRdb's copy has only in-frame clones and lacks some. The data hold roughly 120,000 clones, with around 90% observed a single time. The sequencing used CD4+ or CD8+ T cells sorted from blood, collected in a trial of the OX40 agonist ivuxolimab. Receptors were obtained from an adult with an advanced solid tumor such as melanoma, head and neck, liver or kidney cancer.

The chain couples TRBV27 to TRBJ1-2; 8 positions agree with TRBD1. Germline CDR1 reads MNHEY; CDR2 reads SMNVEV (reference sequence). V shed 2 bases and J 5 bases; nucleotides not matched to a gene: 7. The CDR3 loop spans 15 amino acids. CDR3 in amino acids: CASSLDRGSRYGYTF. The CDR3 DNA sequence: TGTGCCAGCAGTTTAGACAGGGGTAGTAGGTATGGCTACACCTTC.

This sequence joins TRBV6-1 and TRBJ1-2, with a weak D call TRBD1 (6 bases). Germline V gene data show CDR1 as MNHNS and CDR2 as SASEGT. The CDR3 covers 17 residues. V shed 3 bases and J shed 3 bases, with 20 bases lying between them. The CDR3 is CASSDQPGGTVDYGYTF. The CDR3 DNA sequence: TGTGCCAGCAGTGATCAACCGGGGGGCACGGTGGACTATGGCTACACCTTC.

Comments on this clone: Other DNA sequences from this sample encode an identical CDR3 as well. The J gene is TRBJ2-7, the V gene TRBV19, with 8 bases lining up with TRBD1. Trimming cost V 6 bases and J 4 bases; bases outside gene matches: 8. In germline, CDR1 is LNHDA, CDR2 SQIVND (reference sequence). The CDR3 sequence is 14 residues long. The DNA for the CDR3 is TGTGCCAGTAGCCTTGGACAGGGCGGGTACGAGCAGTACTTC. Translating gives CASSLGQGGYEQYF.

This sequence joins TRBV6-5 and TRBJ1-3; D gene unclear. The germline V gene has CDR1 MNHEY and CDR2 SVGAGI. V gave up 10 bases and J gave up 0 bases, with 13 bases separating them. The CDR3 has 14 amino acids. The CDR3 nucleotides read TGTGCCACAAATACCGGTACCTCTGGAAACACCATATATTTT. Translation gives CATNTGTSGNTIYF.

The chain is built from TRBV27 and TRBJ1-1; D not certain. V was clipped by 5 bases and J by 1 base, with 17 bases between them. Germline lookup yields CDR1 MNHEY and CDR2 SMNVEV (reference sequence). This CDR3 region has 16 residues. The CDR3 DNA reads as TGTGCCAGCAGTCCCAGTGACCCGGTACCGAACACTGAAGCTTTCTTT. Residues: CASSPSDPVPNTEAFF.

The chain links TRBV27 to TRBJ2-7; TRBD2 matches 9 bases. This CDR3 region has 16 residues. Germline V CDR1 and CDR2: MNHEY, SMNVEV (reference sequence). J gave up 2 bases and V 0 bases, and 5 bases lay outside the gene matches. The CDR3 nucleotides read TGTGCCAGCAGTTTATCGGGTAGCGGGAGTGCCTACGAGCAGTACTTC. This codes for CASSLSGSGSAYEQYF.

This chain joins TRBV4-1 and TRBJ2-1, with 12 bases lining up with TRBD2. Germline-derived CDR1 and CDR2 are MGHRA and YSYEKL. V trimming: 1 base; J trimming: 7 bases; junction bases outside the gene matches: 8. This CDR3 has 17 amino acids. DNA of the CDR3: TGCGCCAGCAGCCAAGGTTTACTAGCGGGAGGAAGAAATGAGCAGTTCTTC. It encodes CASSQGLLAGGRNEQFF.